Listed below are T cell receptor beta chains from one sample, sequenced in a study of cytomegalovirus exposure and HLA in healthy donors. Data came from immunoSEQ multiplex PCR; TCRdb stores just in-frame clones and leaves some out. The repertoire holds nearly 110,000 clones, over 70% seen once, with 2.8% in the top ten. Sequenced material: PBMCs. The receptors originated from a female donor in good health and CMV-seronegative. The CDR3 runs from the conserved cysteine through the conserved F or W. The D gene is left open where the match is weak. Not every row has a clone size; where given, it reads once, few, many or a size class.

size,V,J,D,DNA,CDR3
.,TRBV19,TRBJ2-7,TRBD2,TGTGCCAGTAGATTGGCTAGCGGGATCAACTACGAGCAGTACTTC,CASRLASGINYEQYF
.,TRBV6-5,TRBJ1-5,.,TGTGCCAGCAGACGTTCGGGCAATCAGCCCCAGCATTTT,CASRRSGNQPQHF
.,TRBV7-8,TRBJ2-7,TRBD1,TGTGCCAGCAGGGCCCGAGACAGGGGGTTCTACGAGCAGTACTTC,CASRARDRGFYEQYF
.,TRBV9,TRBJ2-1,TRBD2,TGTGCCAGCAGCTCTCCCGGAGGGCTAGCGGGAGGAGTGGCAAGTGAGCAGTTCTTC,CASSSPGGLAGGVASEQFF
.,TRBV11-3,TRBJ2-7,.,TGTGCCAGCAGCGCCTACAGGGGGGGGGAGCAGTACTTC,CASSAYRGGEQYF
.,TRBV6-5,TRBJ1-1,.,TGTGCCAGCGCCAGCACCGGGACTACTGAAGCTTTCTTT,CASASTGTTEAFF
.,TRBV5-1,TRBJ1-1,TRBD1,TGCGCCAGCAGCCTAGGGACAGGCCGGGGGAACACTGAAGCTTTCTTT,CASSLGTGRGNTEAFF
.,TRBV18,TRBJ2-4,.,TGTGCCAGCTCACCGCGGGACAGATACAAAAACATTCAGTACTTC,CASSPRDRYKNIQYF
.,TRBV2,TRBJ1-4,.,TGTGCCAGCAGATACCAGAATGAAAAACTGTTTTTT,CASRYQNEKLFF
.,TRBV10-2,TRBJ2-1,TRBD2,TGCGCCAGCAGTGAGCGACTAGCGGGAGTTTCTTACAATGAGCAGTTCTTC,CASSERLAGVSYNEQFF
few,TRBV29-1,TRBJ2-7,TRBD1,TGCAGCGTTGGGGGGACAGGGAACTACGAGCAGTACTTC,CSVGGTGNYEQYF
.,TRBV6-6,TRBJ1-4,TRBD1,TGTGCCAGCAGTAGGGGACAGGGGGCAACTAATGAAAAACTGTTTTTT,CASSRGQGATNEKLFF
few,TRBV9,TRBJ1-3,.,TGTGCCAGCAGCGTAAAGGAGAGTTCTGGAAACACCATATATTTT,CASSVKESSGNTIYF
few,TRBV10-3,TRBJ2-7,TRBD2,TGTGCCATCAGTGATCCCCTAGCGGGAGTGGGTGAGCAGTACTTC,CAISDPLAGVGEQYF
.,TRBV7-3,TRBJ2-7,.,TGTGCCAGCAGCTTAGCGACAGGCCAAGCCTACGAGCAGTACTTC,CASSLATGQAYEQYF
.,TRBV29-1,TRBJ1-1,.,TGCAGCGTTGAGAGAGCTGAAGCTTTCTTT,CSVERAEAFF
.,TRBV30,TRBJ2-2,.,TGTGCCTGGAGTCCCTGGAACACCGGGGAGCTGTTTTTT,CAWSPWNTGELFF
.,TRBV2,TRBJ2-1,.,TGTGCCAGCAGAACGAGCTCCTACAATGAGCAGTTCTTC,CASRTSSYNEQFF
once,TRBV11-3,TRBJ2-7,TRBD2,TGTGCCAGCAGCTCTCTAGCGGAACTCTACGAGCAGTACTTC,CASSSLAELYEQYF
.,TRBV7-3,TRBJ2-7,.,TGTGCCAGCAGCTTAGGTCGCGGGTCCTACGAGCAGTACTTC,CASSLGRGSYEQYF
.,TRBV7-9,TRBJ2-3,.,TGTGCCAGCAGCCGGGGATCATCGTGGTCAGATACGCAGTATTTT,CASSRGSSWSDTQYF
.,TRBV28,TRBJ2-7,TRBD1,TGTGCCAGCAGTCTTAACAGGGGGGCCCACGAGCAGTACTTC,CASSLNRGAHEQYF
.,TRBV11-2,TRBJ2-7,.,TGTGCCAGCAGCCACCGGAGAGGGATGAACTTCTACGAGCAGTACTTC,CASSHRRGMNFYEQYF
.,TRBV6-6,TRBJ2-7,TRBD2,TGTGCCAGCAGTGCCCAGCGGGAGGGGGCGGGTTACGAGCAGTACTTC,CASSAQREGAGYEQYF
.,TRBV15,TRBJ2-1,.,TGTGCCACCAGCAGAAAGACAGAATACAATGAGCAGTTCTTC,CATSRKTEYNEQFF
.,TRBV25-1,TRBJ2-5,.,TGTGCCAGCACCTCAAACAATCGTTTCCAAGAGACCCAGTACTTC,CASTSNNRFQETQYF
.,TRBV5-8,TRBJ2-1,.,TGTGCCAGCAGCTTGATACAGTCAAAGGGGCATGAGCAGTTCTTC,CASSLIQSKGHEQFF
.,TRBV15,TRBJ2-5,.,TGTGCCACCAGCAGAGTGCAGGGAGGCGGAGAGACCCAGTACTTC,CATSRVQGGGETQYF
.,TRBV6-1,TRBJ1-6,.,TGTGCCAGCAGTGAAGCAGGGGTAAGGTCACCCCTCCACTTT,CASSEAGVRSPLHF
.,TRBV7-9,TRBJ1-2,.,TGTGCCAGCAGCTTAGCGGGGGCCCTACCGTATAACTATGGCTACACCTTC,CASSLAGALPYNYGYTF
.,TRBV14,TRBJ2-1,.,TGTGCCAGCAGCCAAGTCGGCCTGGGGCCTTCCAATGAGCAGTTCTTC,CASSQVGLGPSNEQFF
.,TRBV6-5,TRBJ2-5,.,TGTGCCAGCAGTTACTCAGGACACGGCCAAGAGACCCAGTACTTC,CASSYSGHGQETQYF
.,TRBV7-2,TRBJ2-3,TRBD2,TGTGCCAGCAGCTTGACTAGCGGGAGGGACTTGGATACGCAGTATTTT,CASSLTSGRDLDTQYF
.,TRBV19,TRBJ1-1,TRBD1,TGTGCCAGTAGTACCGGCCGACAGGGGACCCTACTGAACACTGAAGCTTTCTTT,CASSTGRQGTLLNTEAFF
.,TRBV7-8,TRBJ1-4,.,TGTGCCAGCAGCTTAGGGACAATTGTGGCTAATGAAAAACTGTTTTTT,CASSLGTIVANEKLFF
few,TRBV6-1,TRBJ1-1,.,TGTGCCAGCAGTGAGTCCCCTGGGGGGGGGAACACTGAAGCTTTCTTT,CASSESPGGGNTEAFF
once,TRBV30,TRBJ2-7,TRBD1,TGTGCCTGGGGGGACAGGTCCTACGAGCAGTACTTC,CAWGDRSYEQYF
.,TRBV5-4,TRBJ2-7,.,TGTGCCAGCAGCTTGGAGGGGTCGAGATCCTACGAGCAGTACTTC,CASSLEGSRSYEQYF
.,TRBV27,TRBJ1-2,.,TGTGCCAGCAGTCCCAGTCGGGTCTCCCATTATGGCTACACCTTC,CASSPSRVSHYGYTF
.,TRBV7-6,TRBJ2-1,.,TGTGCCAGCAGCTTAACCGGGACCTACAATGAGCAGTTCTTC,CASSLTGTYNEQFF
few,TRBV11-2,TRBJ2-2,.,TGTGCCAGCAGCTCCTCTACCGGGGAGCTGTTTTTT,CASSSSTGELFF
.,TRBV7-2,TRBJ1-2,.,TGTGCCAGCAGCTTGGCAGGGGTGGGTGGCTACACCTTC,CASSLAGVGGYTF
.,TRBV9,TRBJ2-2,.,TGTGCCAGCAGCGTAGTCGGGAGTGGCACCGGGGAGCTGTTTTTT,CASSVVGSGTGELFF
.,TRBV4-1,TRBJ2-3,.,TGCGCCAGCAGCCCCTTATTCACAGATACGCAGTATTTT,CASSPLFTDTQYF
few,TRBV29-1,TRBJ1-4,.,TGCAGCGGACTTACAGGGAATGAAAAACTGTTTTTT,CSGLTGNEKLFF
.,TRBV14,TRBJ2-1,TRBD2,TGTGCCAGCAGCGCTTCGACTAGCGGGAGAGTAGGGTTCTTC,CASSASTSGRVGFF
.,TRBV4-2,TRBJ2-3,TRBD2,TGTGCCAGCAGCCAAGATCTGCGCGGGGGTCCCGAACCTACAGATACGCAGTATTTT,CASSQDLRGGPEPTDTQYF
.,TRBV5-1,TRBJ2-1,.,TGCGCCAGCAGCTTGGGGCTAGACCTGAACAATGAGCAGTTCTTC,CASSLGLDLNNEQFF
.,TRBV2,TRBJ2-4,TRBD1,TGTGCCAGCAGGAAAGGACAGGCTCTAGCCAAAAACATTCAGTACTTC,CASRKGQALAKNIQYF
.,TRBV27,TRBJ2-4,.,TGTGCCAGCAGTCCATCGGGCGGGGGCCTCGGGACCAAAAACATTCAGTACTTC,CASSPSGGGLGTKNIQYF
.,TRBV7-9,TRBJ2-1,.,TGTGCCAGCAGCTCAGGTCGCTCCTACAATGAGCAGTTCTTC,CASSSGRSYNEQFF